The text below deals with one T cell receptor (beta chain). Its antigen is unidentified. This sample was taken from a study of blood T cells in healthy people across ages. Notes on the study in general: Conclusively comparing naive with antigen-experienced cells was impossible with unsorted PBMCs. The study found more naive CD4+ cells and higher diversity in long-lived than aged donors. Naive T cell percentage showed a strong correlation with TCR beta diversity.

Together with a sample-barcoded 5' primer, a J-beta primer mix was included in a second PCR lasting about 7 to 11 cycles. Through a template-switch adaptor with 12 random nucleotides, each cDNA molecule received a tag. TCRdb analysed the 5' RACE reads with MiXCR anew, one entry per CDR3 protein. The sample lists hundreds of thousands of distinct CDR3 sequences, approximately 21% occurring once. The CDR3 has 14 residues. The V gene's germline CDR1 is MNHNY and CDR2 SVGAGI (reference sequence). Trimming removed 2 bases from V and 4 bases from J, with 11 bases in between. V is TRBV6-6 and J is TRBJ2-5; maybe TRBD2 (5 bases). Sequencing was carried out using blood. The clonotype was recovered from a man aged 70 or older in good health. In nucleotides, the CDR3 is TGTGCCAGCAGTTACGGCTTAGGGAGAGAGACCCAGTACTTC. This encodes CASSYGLGRETQYF.